This TCR beta chain was obtained from a study of blood T cell repertoires in COVID-19. Study at large: From T cells, B-cell-depleted T cells, or PBMCs came the material, which was cDNA or gDNA.

With 0 bases removed from V and 9 bases from J, the gap between germline ends came to 13 bases. The CDR3 is 14 amino acids. Looked up from germline, CDR1 is SGDLS and CDR2 is YYNGEE. Data came from immunoSEQ multiplex PCR; TCRdb stores just in-frame clones and leaves some out. The sample lists about 32,000 clones, just over 85% occurring once. Sequenced: peripheral blood. The chain recombines TRBV9 with TRBJ2-1; maybe TRBD1 (6 bases). The receptor was derived from a woman in her sixties or seventies with active COVID-19. In DNA form, the CDR3 reads TGTGCCAGCAGCGTAGTACCCTTAGGGGGTGAGCAGTTCTTC. This translates into CASSVVPLGGEQFF.